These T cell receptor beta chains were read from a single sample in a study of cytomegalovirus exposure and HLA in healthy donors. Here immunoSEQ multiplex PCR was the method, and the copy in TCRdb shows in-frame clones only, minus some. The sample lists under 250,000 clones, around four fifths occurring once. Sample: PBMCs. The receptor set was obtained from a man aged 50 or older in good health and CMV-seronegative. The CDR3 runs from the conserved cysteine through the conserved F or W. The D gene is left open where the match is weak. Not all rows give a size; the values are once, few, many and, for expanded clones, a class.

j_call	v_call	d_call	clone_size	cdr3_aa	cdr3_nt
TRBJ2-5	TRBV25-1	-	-	CASRRGPQETQYF	TGTGCCAGCCGTCGGGGTCCCCAAGAGACCCAGTACTTC
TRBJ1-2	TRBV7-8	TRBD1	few	CASTSSRAGGKGYGYTF	TGTGCCAGCACCTCGAGCAGGGCAGGGGGCAAAGGCTATGGCTACACCTTC
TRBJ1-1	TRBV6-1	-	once	CASSATENTEAFF	TGTGCCAGCAGTGCGACGGAGAACACCGAAGCTTTCTTT
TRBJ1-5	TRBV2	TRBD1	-	CASTLQGASNQPQHF	TGTGCCAGCACCTTACAGGGGGCGAGCAATCAGCCCCAGCATTTT
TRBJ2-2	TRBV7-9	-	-	CASSPLSTSNTGELFF	TGTGCCAGCAGCCCATTGTCGACTTCGAACACCGGGGAGCTGTTTTTT
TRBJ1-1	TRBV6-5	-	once	CASSYSRNTEAFF	TGTGCCAGCAGTTACTCCAGGAACACTGAAGCTTTCTTT
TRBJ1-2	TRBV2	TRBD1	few	CATLRGQGVGYTF	TGTGCCACCCTTAGGGGACAGGGGGTTGGCTACACCTTC
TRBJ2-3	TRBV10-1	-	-	CASSPGTPRNTDTQYF	TGCGCCAGCAGTCCCGGGACTCCTCGTAATACAGATACGCAGTATTTT
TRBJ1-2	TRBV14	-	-	CASSQDRGYGYTF	TGTGCCAGCAGCCAAGACCGGGGGTATGGCTACACCTTC
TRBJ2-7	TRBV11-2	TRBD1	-	CASSPGTDYEQYF	TGTGCCAGCAGCCCTGGGACAGATTACGAGCAGTACTTC
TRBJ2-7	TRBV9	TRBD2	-	CASSPRTSDYEQYF	TGTGCCAGCAGCCCGAGAACTAGCGACTACGAGCAGTACTTC
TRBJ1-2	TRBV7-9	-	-	CASSLGGWDYGYTF	TGTGCCAGCAGCTTAGGGGGCTGGGACTATGGCTACACCTTC
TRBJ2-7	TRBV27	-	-	CASSSGPSGYEQYF	TGTGCCAGCAGTTCCGGGCCCAGCGGCTACGAGCAGTACTTC
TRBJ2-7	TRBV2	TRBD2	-	CASSTPGLAGGPYEQYF	TGTGCCAGCAGTACGCCGGGACTAGCGGGAGGGCCCTACGAGCAGTACTTC
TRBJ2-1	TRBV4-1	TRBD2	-	CASSLTGTSGNREQFF	TGCGCCAGCAGCCTAACCGGGACTAGCGGGAATCGGGAGCAGTTCTTC
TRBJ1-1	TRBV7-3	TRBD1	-	CASSSRGQTEAFF	TGTGCCAGCAGCTCCAGGGGGCAAACTGAAGCTTTCTTT
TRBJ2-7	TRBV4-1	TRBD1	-	CASSPRIPGQGANEQYF	TGCGCCAGCAGCCCTCGAATCCCGGGACAGGGGGCCAACGAGCAGTACTTC
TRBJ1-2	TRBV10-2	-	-	CASSAQGSGGYTF	TGCGCCAGCAGTGCACAGGGATCCGGTGGCTACACCTTC
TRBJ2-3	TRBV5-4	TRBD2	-	CASSTTSGIGRDTQYF	TGTGCCAGCAGCACCACTAGCGGGATAGGGAGAGATACGCAGTATTTT
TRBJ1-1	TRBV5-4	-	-	CASRAELNTEAFF	TGTGCCAGCAGGGCGGAGCTGAACACTGAAGCTTTCTTT
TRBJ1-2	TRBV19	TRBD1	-	CASSIQGVNYGYTF	TGTGCCAGTAGTATACAGGGGGTGAACTATGGCTACACCTTC
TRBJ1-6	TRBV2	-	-	CASSGATVRNSPLHF	TGTGCCAGCAGCGGCGCGACAGTCCGAAATTCACCCCTCCACTTT
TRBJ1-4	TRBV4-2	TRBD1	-	CASSQEKDRVTSEKLFF	TGTGCCAGCAGCCAAGAGAAGGACAGGGTGACCAGTGAAAAACTGTTTTTT
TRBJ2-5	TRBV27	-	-	CASSLRGGETQYF	TGTGCCAGCAGTTTGAGAGGCGGGGAGACCCAGTACTTC
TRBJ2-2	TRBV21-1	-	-	CASSTRGGQGEDGELFF	TGTGCCAGCAGCACGAGGGGCGGACAGGGGGAAGACGGGGAGCTGTTTTTT
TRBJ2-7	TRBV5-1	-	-	CASSLSEYYEQYF	TGCGCCAGCAGCCTTAGCGAATACTACGAGCAGTACTTC
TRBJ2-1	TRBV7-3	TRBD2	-	CASSPSGTSGSDEQFF	TGTGCCAGCAGCCCATCCGGGACTAGCGGTAGCGATGAGCAGTTCTTC
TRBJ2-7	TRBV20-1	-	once	CSVGGGDEQYF	TGCAGTGTGGGAGGGGGGGACGAGCAGTACTTC
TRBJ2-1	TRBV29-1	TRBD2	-	CSVGLAGGSEQFF	TGCAGCGTAGGACTAGCGGGAGGGTCTGAGCAGTTCTTC
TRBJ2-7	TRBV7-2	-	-	CASSASSGFYEQYF	TGTGCCAGCAGCGCGTCCTCAGGGTTTTACGAGCAGTACTTC
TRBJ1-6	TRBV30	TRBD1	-	CAWSGQGAGSSPLHF	TGTGCCTGGAGTGGACAGGGGGCAGGAAGTTCACCCCTCCACTTT
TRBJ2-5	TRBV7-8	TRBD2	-	CASSFVAGPGETQYF	TGTGCCAGCAGCTTCGTAGCGGGACCGGGAGAGACCCAGTACTTC
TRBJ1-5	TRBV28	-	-	CASSFTQHRALNQPQHF	TGTGCCAGCAGTTTTACCCAACACAGGGCCCTCAATCAGCCCCAGCATTTT
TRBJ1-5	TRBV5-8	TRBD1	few	CASSLGQGLQPQHF	TGTGCCAGCAGCTTGGGACAGGGTTTACAGCCCCAGCATTTT
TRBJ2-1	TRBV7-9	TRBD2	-	CASSAGTSGSSYNEQFF	TGTGCCAGCAGCGCAGGGACTAGCGGTAGCTCCTACAATGAGCAGTTCTTC
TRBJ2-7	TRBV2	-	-	CASSEEGGAPYEQYF	TGTGCCAGCAGTGAAGAGGGCGGGGCCCCCTACGAGCAGTACTTC
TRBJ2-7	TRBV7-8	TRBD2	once	CASSPGASGFYEQYF	TGTGCCAGCAGCCCTGGGGCTAGCGGGTTCTACGAGCAGTACTTC